This T cell receptor (beta chain) was captured by sequencing in a study of CD8+ T cells in alopecia areata. Notes on the study in general: Numerous expanded lesional clones remained in scalp and blood during tofacitinib.

Trimming shortened V by 10 bases and J by 5 bases, and 14 bases separated the two germline ends. Germline V lookup: CDR1 ENHRY, CDR2 SYGVKD. CDR3 length: 12 residues. Stated treatment: oral pan-JAK inhibitor, 5-10 mg twice daily. From PBMCs, CD4+ and CD8+ T cells were sorted. Extraction of RNA preceded its reverse transcription into cDNA, which served as the sequencing template. Profiling relied on immunoSEQ multiplex PCR, and the TCRdb table lists in-frame clones only, not all of them. The sample contains about 210,000 clones, 40% to 55% of which appear only once. Turning to this clone: What it recognizes is unknown.

The sequence came from a human donor with alopecia areata. The rearrangement joins TRBV10-3 to TRBJ1-1; D is uncertain. The sample here was CD4+ T cells sorted from blood, taken around week 37, from a patient treated with tofacitinib. Here the CDR3 DNA reads TGTGCCAGCTCACCAATGGTAACTGAAGCTTTCTTT. Translated: CASSPMVTEAFF.